One and the same sample provided the 29 T cell receptor beta chains below, sequenced in a study of blood T cells in healthy people across ages. The use of a sample-barcoded 5' primer and a J-beta primer mix characterized a second PCR of about 7 to 12 cycles. TCRdb called the 5' RACE reads again in MiXCR, with one record for every CDR3 protein. The table lists about a million distinct CDR3 sequences, 35% to 40% of them singletons. The sample comprised blood. The receptor set was obtained from a man between 18 and 35 years old in good health.

V and J are TRBV27 and TRBJ2-1, with a possible D match to TRBD1 (5 bases). Germline V gene sequence: CDR1 MNHEY, CDR2 SMNVEV (reference sequence). The V end lost 0 bases, the J end lost 8 bases, and 14 bases lay between the germline ends. There are 15 residues in the CDR3. CDR3 in amino acids: CASSLSRGRRYEQFF. The CDR3, as DNA: TGTGCCAGCAGTTTATCTAGGGGTCGGCGTTATGAGCAGTTCTTC.

There are a few counts of this clonotype. The chain recombines TRBV20-1 with TRBJ2-3; tentatively, D is TRBD2 (5 bases). Germline V gene lookup returns CDR1 DFQATT and CDR2 SNEGSKA (reference sequence). The CDR3 runs 13 residues. V was shortened by 1 base and J by 5 bases, with 10 bases between the two germline ends. Here the CDR3 reads CSARGAGRDTQYF. The CDR3 DNA sequence: TGCAGTGCTAGAGGGGCGGGTCGAGATACGCAGTATTTT.

Concerning this clonotype itself: One base away lies a much larger clone, so this may be a sequencing read error. The chain carries TRBV4-3 and TRBJ2-5; 8 bases map to TRBD1. The junction had 12 bases not matched to a gene; V was cut back by 4 bases and J by 11 bases. The CDR3 length is 14 residues. Looked up from germline, CDR1 is LGHNA and CDR2 is YSLEER. This chain's CDR3 is CASSRQTGDNEQYF. DNA of the CDR3: TGCGCCAGCAGCCGCCAGACAGGGGACAATGAGCAGTACTTC.

V gene TRBV7-9 combines with J gene TRBJ1-4; D gene ambiguous. This CDR3 has 15 amino acids. The germline gives CDR1 SEHNR, CDR2 FQNEAQ (reference sequence). The ends were cut back, 5 bases at V and 2 bases at J, with 12 bases in the middle. Here the CDR3 DNA reads TGTGCCAGCAGCCCCCAGGCGAAGACTAATGAAAAACTGTTTTTT. Its protein product is CASSPQAKTNEKLFF. The entire variable domain, with the rest obtained from reference TRBV7-9 and TRBJ1-4, is as follows: DTGVSQNPRHKITKRGQNVTFRCDPISEHNRLYWYRQTLGQGPEFLTYFQNEAQLEKSRLLSDRFSAERPKGSFSTLEIQRTEQGDSAMYLCASSPQAKTNEKLFFGSGTQLSVL.

This clonotype has more than one count but fewer than ten. The chain links TRBV20-1 to TRBJ2-7, with D perhaps matching TRBD1 or TRBD2 (5 bases each). V was trimmed by 2 bases and J by 0 bases, leaving 11 bases between them. The CDR3 contains 14 residues. Germline V lookup: CDR1 DFQATT, CDR2 SNEGSKA (reference sequence). The CDR3 loop reads CSARMTGPSYEQYF. The CDR3 DNA reads as TGCAGTGCTAGAATGACGGGACCCTCCTACGAGCAGTACTTC.

This clonotype has at least ten counts. The V gene is TRBV20-1, the J gene TRBJ1-1; D is unclear. Germline CDR1 reads DFQATT; CDR2 reads SNEGSKA (reference sequence). The CDR3 runs 17 residues. V shed 2 bases and J shed 5 bases, with 24 bases lying between them. The CDR3 DNA follows: TGCAGTGCTAGAAGTCTCGGACGGATCCCTACGGAAACTGAAGCTTTCTTT. Translation: CSARSLGRIPTETEAFF.

J is TRBJ1-2 and V is TRBV7-9, with 7 bases matching TRBD1. The germline V gene encodes CDR1 SEHNR and CDR2 FQNEAQ (reference sequence). The CDR3 covers 15 residues. Trimming at V came to 5 bases and at J to 4 bases, leaving 10 bases not matched to a gene. The DNA of the CDR3 is TGTGCCAGCAGCGCTACGACAGGGAACGGCTATGGCTACACCTTC. Amino acid sequence: CASSATTGNGYGYTF.

This clonotype was observed a handful of times. The chain joins TRBV20-1 to TRBJ2-2, with D perhaps TRBD2 (6 bases). The CDR3 runs 17 residues. Germline V gene sequence: CDR1 DFQATT, CDR2 SNEGSKA (reference sequence). Trimming took off 4 bases at V and 4 bases at J, with 22 bases between the two ends. In DNA, the CDR3 is TGCAGTGCTACAAACCCGACTAGACTAACCCCCACCGGGGAGCTGTTTTTT. It encodes CSATNPTRLTPTGELFF.

This chain connects TRBV27 to TRBJ2-7; D might be TRBD1 or TRBD2, each matching 5 bases. The CDR3 contains 14 residues. Germline CDR1 is MNHEY and CDR2 is SMNVEV (reference sequence). V was cut by 3 bases and J by 3 bases, with 12 bases left in between. CDR3 sequence reads: CASSFGGNSYEQYF. Written as DNA, the CDR3 is TGTGCCAGCAGTTTTGGGGGAAACAGCTACGAGCAGTACTTC.

In its sample, this clonotype was seen a few times. The chain joins TRBV7-9 to TRBJ2-3; D ambiguous. V lost 4 bases, J lost 2 bases, and 7 bases lay in between. Germline V lookup: CDR1 SEHNR, CDR2 FQNEAQ (reference sequence). CDR3 length: 13 amino acids. The CDR3 sequence is CASSSDATDTQYF. The CDR3 DNA reads as TGTGCCAGCAGCTCGGACGCCACAGATACGCAGTATTTT. The full variable domain, its missing parts supplied by reference TRBV7-9 and TRBJ2-3, is DTGVSQNPRHKITKRGQNVTFRCDPISEHNRLYWYRQTLGQGPEFLTYFQNEAQLEKSRLLSDRFSAERPKGSFSTLEIQRTEQGDSAMYLCASSSDATDTQYFGPGTRLTVL.

This clonotype showed up just a few times. The J gene is TRBJ1-1, the V gene TRBV19; 7 nucleotides line up with TRBD1. V shed 5 bases and J 8 bases; nucleotides not matched to a gene: 11. The CDR3 has 14 residues. Germline CDR1 reads LNHDA; CDR2 reads SQIVND (reference sequence). CDR3 protein: CASSRHYRGDEAFF. The CDR3 DNA is TGTGCCAGTAGTCGCCATTACAGGGGAGACGAAGCTTTCTTT.

V and J are TRBV20-1 and TRBJ1-1; D not certain. Germline-derived CDR1 and CDR2 are DFQATT and SNEGSKA (reference sequence). V was pared by 5 bases and J by 4 bases, with 14 bases between. The CDR3 consists of 13 residues. The CDR3, as DNA: TGCAGTGCTTCTCACGAGGTGAGCACTGAAGCTTTCTTT. Translated: CSASHEVSTEAFF.

This clonotype showed up just a few times. CDR3 in amino acids: CASSKENGQGADGSLDTQYF. The CDR3 DNA reads TGTGCCAGCAGCAAAGAAAACGGACAGGGGGCAGACGGATCGTTAGATACGCAGTATTTT. The chain joins TRBV21-1 to TRBJ2-3; the D segment call TRBD1 is taken from the table without a DNA check. TRBV21-1 is shown as a pseudogene. This CDR3 contains 20 residues.

This clonotype was counted only a few times. The chain combines TRBV6-1 with TRBJ2-1; no firm D call. CDR1 is MNHNS and CDR2 is SASEGT in the germline V gene. CDR3 length: 14 residues. V was trimmed by 1 base and J by 6 bases, leaving 10 bases between them. In nucleotides, the CDR3 is TGTGCCAGCAGTGAAGGGGGTCCTTTCAATGAGCAGTTCTTC. This sequence encodes CASSEGGPFNEQFF.

This clonotype was detected once. The V and J genes are TRBV11-2 and TRBJ2-3, with D possibly being TRBD2 (6 bases). This CDR3 is built from 14 residues. The germline V gene encodes CDR1 SGHAT and CDR2 FQNNGV. The V end lost 6 bases, the J end lost 9 bases, and 19 bases lay between the germline ends. CDR3 nucleotide sequence: TGTGCCAGCAGTCATGACACGGGGGAGATGACGCAGTATTTT. This gives the protein CASSHDTGEMTQYF.

This clonotype was detected only a few times. The chain couples TRBV29-1 to TRBJ2-1; D gene uncertain. There are 13 residues in the CDR3. Germline CDR1 and CDR2: SQVTM and ANQGSEA. V lost 5 bases, J lost 2 bases, and 10 bases lay in between. The CDR3 protein is CSVNGWAYNEQFF. The CDR3 DNA reads TGCAGCGTTAACGGGTGGGCCTACAATGAGCAGTTCTTC.

A few counts support this clonotype. The genes are TRBV12-3 or TRBV12-4 and TRBJ2-1; D might be TRBD1 (6 bases). V was shortened by 6 bases and J by 4 bases, with 16 bases between the two germline ends. The length of the CDR3 is 15 residues. As DNA, the CDR3 is TGTGCCAGCAGGGCCCCACCGGGACATTACAATGAGCAGTTCTTC. It specifies CASRAPPGHYNEQFF.

CDR3 coding DNA: TGTGCCAGCAGTTTCCCCGGGACCGGAGATACGCAGTATTTT. It translates to CASSFPGTGDTQYF. This chain connects TRBV28 to TRBJ2-3, with D perhaps assigned TRBD1 or TRBD2 (5 bases each). Per germline, CDR1 MDHEN and CDR2 SYDVKM. The germline V and J ends were trimmed by 3 bases and 5 bases, with 12 bases remaining between them. The CDR3 spans 14 residues.

V and J are TRBV27 and TRBJ1-1; D may be TRBD1 (5 bases). Trimming took off 1 base at V and 11 bases at J, with 11 bases between the two ends. Germline CDR1 MNHEY, CDR2 SMNVEV (reference sequence). CDR3 length equals 12 residues. In nucleotides, the CDR3 is TGTGCCAGCAGTTTATTAGGCGGGGGGGCTTTCTTT. This translates into CASSLLGGGAFF.

V gene TRBV12-5 combines with J gene TRBJ2-2; weak D call: TRBD2 (7 bases). CDR3 length: 18 residues. With 3 bases removed from V and 5 bases from J, the gap between germline ends came to 22 bases. Germline V gene lookup returns CDR1 LGHNT and CDR2 FRNRAP. The CDR3: CASGFKLDGGGWTGELFF. CDR3 bases: TGTGCTAGTGGTTTCAAACTCGATGGGGGGGGCTGGACCGGGGAGCTGTTTTTT.

This clonotype was picked up a small number of times. The V call is TRBV5-1, the J call TRBJ2-2, with a weak D call TRBD1 (6 bases). Trimming pared 5 bases from V and 0 bases from J, leaving 11 bases between. The CDR3 consists of 15 residues. Germline V lookup: CDR1 SGHRS, CDR2 YFSETQ. The CDR3: CASSSGTPNTGELFF. The CDR3 DNA sequence: TGCGCCAGCAGTTCCGGGACACCGAACACCGGGGAGCTGTTTTTT. Full variable domain (rest looked up from reference TRBV5-1 and TRBJ2-2): KAGVTQTPRYLIKTRGQQVTLSCSPISGHRSVSWYQQTPGQGLQFLFEYFSETQRNKGNFPGRFSGRQFSNSRSEMNVSTLELGDSALYLCASSSGTPNTGELFFGEGSRLTVL.

This chain joins TRBV20-1 and TRBJ2-3; unclear D gene. CDR1 and CDR2 from the germline V gene are DFQATT and SNEGSKA (reference sequence). The CDR3 totals 12 residues. CDR3 sequence (DNA): TGCAGGGCTCCAACTTCGACAGATACGCAGTATTTT. Its protein is CRAPTSTDTQYF.

This clonotype has just a few counts. The chain combines TRBV6-2 or TRBV6-3 with TRBJ2-6, with TRBD1 matching 9 bases. Trimming at V came to 2 bases and at J to 0 bases, leaving 5 bases not matched to a gene. The length of the CDR3 is 18 residues. CDR1 is MNHEY, CDR2 SVGEGT, per germline. The CDR3, as DNA: TGTGCCAGCAGTTACCCAACGACAGGGGGCTCTGGGGCCAACGTCCTGACTTTC. It yields the protein CASSYPTTGGSGANVLTF.

This clonotype has ten or more counts. The V gene is TRBV4-3, the J gene TRBJ2-3, with D hard to call. V lost 0 bases and J lost 2, with 9 bases in between. Looked up from germline, CDR1 is LGHNA and CDR2 is YSLEER. This CDR3 region has 15 residues. For the CDR3, the DNA is TGCGCCAGCAGCCAAGATAGGGCACTCACAGATACGCAGTATTTT. It codes for CASSQDRALTDTQYF.

V usage is TRBV12-3 or TRBV12-4 and J usage is TRBJ1-5, with D perhaps TRBD1 (5 bases). There are 17 residues in the CDR3. V was cut by 1 base and J by 3 bases, with 16 bases left in between. The CDR3 DNA follows: TGTGCCAGCAGTTTAGAGGGGTCCGGGAGGAACAATCAGCCCCAGCATTTT. Residues: CASSLEGSGRNNQPQHF.

In the case of this clonotype: A read error may produce the germline difference seen at one junction end. V gene TRBV9 combines with J gene TRBJ2-3; a weak D match, TRBD2 (6 bases). The CDR3 is made up of 17 amino acids. From germline, CDR1 is SGDLS and CDR2 YYNGEE. The CDR3 here is CASSPRSFGGRTDTQYF. Here the CDR3 DNA reads TGTGCCAGCAGCCCGAGATCTTTCGGGGGACGCACAGATACACAGTATTTT. Using reference TRBV9 and TRBJ2-3 for the parts outside the CDR3, the full variable domain is DSGVTQTPKHLITATGQRVTLRCSPRSGDLSVYWYQQSLDQGLQFLIQYYNGEERAKGNILERFSAQQFPDLHSELNLSSLELGDSALYFCASSPRSFGGRTDTQYFGPGTRLTVL.

This chain connects TRBV4-3 to TRBJ1-2, with D perhaps TRBD1 (5 bases). CDR3 length equals 16 residues. With 3 bases removed from V and 0 bases from J, the gap between germline ends came to 14 bases. Looked up from germline, CDR1 is LGHNA and CDR2 is YSLEER. CDR3 sequence: CASSHELTDPNYGYTF. The CDR3 DNA is TGCGCCAGCAGCCATGAGCTGACAGATCCTAACTATGGCTACACCTTC.

This clonotype was recorded a few times. At one end the junction does not follow the germline gene, possibly because of a read error. The chain employs TRBV5-1 and TRBJ2-3; D is possibly TRBD2 (5 bases). Germline loops: CDR1 SGHRS, CDR2 YFSETQ. The CDR3 has 14 residues. The CDR3 coding sequence is TGCGCCAGCAGCTCGGGAATAGGAACAGTTACGCAGTATTTT. Protein: CASSSGIGTVTQYF.

The chain links TRBV5-1 to TRBJ2-1; D is unresolved. Germline CDR1 is SGHRS and CDR2 is YFSETQ. The CDR3 loop spans 14 amino acids. Trimming left V 4 bases short and J 5 bases short, with 13 bases between. The CDR3 loop is CASSPSPADNEQFF. Here the CDR3 DNA reads TGCGCCAGCAGCCCGTCCCCGGCAGACAATGAGCAGTTCTTC.